This T cell receptor beta chain stems from a study of beta chain features in type 1 diabetes. Study findings and constraints: When VDJ junctions were examined, type 1 diabetes patients showed fewer insertions and more deletions. Researchers caution that PCR might favor shorter templates, equally among patients and controls. Cells carrying high TCR expression could end up over-represented when cDNA is sequenced.

Regarding this clone: Its antigen remains unidentified.

The germline V gene has CDR1 KGHSH and CDR2 LQKENI. This CDR3 region has 17 residues. With 6 bases clipped from V and 7 bases from J, the junction kept 18 bases outside the gene matches. Investigators reverse transcribed all isolated RNA, so they sequenced expressed TCRB transcripts. Assay: immunoSEQ multiplex PCR; the TCRdb copy retains only in-frame clones and omits some. The table lists fewer than 150,000 clones, roughly 7.2% of them singletons. The origin of this receptor is a young woman in good health. The sequenced sample consisted of central memory CD4+ T cells from blood. The rearrangement joins TRBV18 to TRBJ2-4, with 7 bases matching TRBD1. CDR3 nucleotide sequence: TGTGCCAGCTCCCTACAGGGGTCAGGCCGCTCGGGGAACATTCAGTACTTC. Encoded protein: CASSLQGSGRSGNIQYF.